This T cell receptor beta chain was sequenced during a study of T cells in Graves' hyperthyroidism and ophthalmopathy. Using RNA transcripts as the source, TCR beta CDR3 regions were amplified. An initial round of RT-PCR targeting the TCR CDR3 relied on the HTBI primer set. TCRdb independently ran MiXCR on the multiplex PCR reads; one entry per CDR3 protein. The sample lists around 610,000 distinct CDR3 sequences; about 15% were seen once. This clonotype was detected ten times or more. Deletions cut 5 bases from V and 0 bases from J, with 14 bases between. This CDR3 region has 16 residues. Germline V gives CDR1 SGHAT, CDR2 FQNNGV.

The sequence came from a woman between 40 and 55 years old with Graves' ophthalmopathy. The chain couples TRBV11-2 to TRBJ1-5; a possible D gene is TRBD1 (5 bases). The sample consisted of blood. The CDR3, as DNA: TGTGCCAGCAGCGACCAGGGACCCTATAGCAATCAGCCCCAGCATTTT. This encodes CASSDQGPYSNQPQHF. Using reference TRBV11-2 and TRBJ1-5 for the parts outside the CDR3, the full variable domain is EAGVAQSPRYKIIEKRQSVAFWCNPISGHATLYWYQQILGQGPKLLIQFQNNGVVDDSQLPKDRFSAERLKGVDSTLKIQPAKLEDSAVYLCASSDQGPYSNQPQHFGDGTRLSIL.